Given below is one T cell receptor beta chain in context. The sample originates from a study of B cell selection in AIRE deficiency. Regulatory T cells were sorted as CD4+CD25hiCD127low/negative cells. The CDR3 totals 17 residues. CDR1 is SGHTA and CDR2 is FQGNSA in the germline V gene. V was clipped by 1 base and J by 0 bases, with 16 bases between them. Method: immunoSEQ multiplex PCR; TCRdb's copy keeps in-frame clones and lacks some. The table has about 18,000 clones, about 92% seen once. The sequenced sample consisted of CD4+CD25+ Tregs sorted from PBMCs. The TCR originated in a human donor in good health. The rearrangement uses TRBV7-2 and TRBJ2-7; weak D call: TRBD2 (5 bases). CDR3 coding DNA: TGTGCCAGCAGCTTAGGGCTAGCTCAATATGACTCCTACGAGCAGTACTTC. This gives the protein CASSLGLAQYDSYEQYF. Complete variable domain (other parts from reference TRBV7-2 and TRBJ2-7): GAGVSQSPSNKVTEKGKDVELRCDPISGHTALYWYRQSLGQGLEFLIYFQGNSAPDKSGLPSDRFSAERTGGSVSTLTIQRTQQEDSAVYLCASSLGLAQYDSYEQYFGPGTRLTVT.